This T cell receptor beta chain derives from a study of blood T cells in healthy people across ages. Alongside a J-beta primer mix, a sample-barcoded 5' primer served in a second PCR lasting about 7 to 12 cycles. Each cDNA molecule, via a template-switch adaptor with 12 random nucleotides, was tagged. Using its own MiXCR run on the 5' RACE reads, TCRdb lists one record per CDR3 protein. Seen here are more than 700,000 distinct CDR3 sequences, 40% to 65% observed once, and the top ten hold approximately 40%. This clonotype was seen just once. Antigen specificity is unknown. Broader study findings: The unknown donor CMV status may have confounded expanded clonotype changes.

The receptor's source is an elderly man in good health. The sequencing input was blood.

The CDR3 coding sequence is TGTGCCAGCAGCCAAGTCCGACAGGGGAGAGGGGGTAATGAGCAGTACTTC. It yields the protein CASSQVRQGRGGNEQYF. The rearrangement uses TRBV3-1 and TRBJ2-5; 8 bases are a match to TRBD1. This CDR3 has 17 amino acids. Germline V gene sequence: CDR1 LGHDT, CDR2 YNNKEL (reference sequence). Unmatched junction bases numbered 18, after V lost 1 base and J lost 11 bases.